Shown below are 27 T cell receptor beta chains from a single sample sequenced in a study of PD-L1 blockade in urothelial cancer. Stated time point: peripheral blood 6 weeks after treatment start. This table comes from immunoSEQ multiplex PCR, and its TCRdb copy is limited to in-frame clones, with some not included. The sample holds 41,000 or so clones, 70% to 90% seen once. This material consisted of PBMCs, taken around atezolizumab (anti-PD-L1) treatment. These receptors all come from a man in his 70s with urothelial cancer.

The chain links TRBV9 to TRBJ2-2, with TRBD1 matching 7 bases. The CDR3 runs 16 residues. J was trimmed by 0 bases and V by 6 bases; bases with no gene match: 8. In germline, CDR1 is SGDLS, CDR2 YYNGEE. The CDR3 nucleotides read TGTGCCAGCACCTTGGGACAGTTCGCGAACACCGGGGAGCTGTTTTTT. This encodes CASTLGQFANTGELFF.

This sequence joins TRBV5-8 and TRBJ1-4, with D tentatively TRBD1 (5 bases). V gave up 0 bases and J gave up 2 bases, with 8 bases separating them. Looked up from germline, CDR1 is SGHTS and CDR2 is YDEGEE. The CDR3 covers 15 residues. CDR3 region: CASSLGGGTNEKLFF. The CDR3, as DNA: TGTGCCAGCAGCTTGGGCGGGGGTACTAATGAAAAACTGTTTTTT.

The chain links TRBV2 to TRBJ2-1, with 7 bases matching TRBD1. The CDR3 has 15 amino acids. Looked up from germline, CDR1 is SNHLY and CDR2 is FYNNEI. V trimming: 4 bases; J trimming: 3 bases; junction bases outside the gene matches: 6. Here the CDR3 DNA reads TGTGCCAGCAGTGCTACAGGGGTAGGCTACAATGAGCAGTTCTTC. This translates into CASSATGVGYNEQFF.

The chain combines TRBV13 with TRBJ2-3; the match to TRBD2 covers 15 bases. Germline assignment: CDR1 PRHDT and CDR2 FYEKMQ (reference sequence). The CDR3 is 21 amino acids. V was pared by 2 bases and J by 1 base, with 13 bases of the junction left unmatched. The CDR3 nucleotides are TGTGCCAGCAGCTTAAAAACCCTCGGACTAGCGGGAGGGCCTGGCACAGATACGCAGTATTTT. Residues: CASSLKTLGLAGGPGTDTQYF.

This clone was detected once. The rearrangement joins TRBV10-3 to TRBJ2-3; maybe TRBD2 (6 bases). Germline CDR1 and CDR2: ENHRY and SYGVKD. The CDR3 sequence is 12 residues long. The germline V and J ends were trimmed by 10 bases and 2 bases, with 10 bases remaining between them. CDR3 nucleotides: TGTGCCACCGTAGCGGACACAGATACGCAGTATTTT. It is translated as CATVADTDTQYF.

This chain uses TRBV9 with TRBJ2-1, with 8 nucleotides matching TRBD1. V was pared by 2 bases and J by 9 bases, with 13 bases of the junction left unmatched. This CDR3 region has 16 residues. Germline V gene sequence: CDR1 SGDLS, CDR2 YYNGEE. The CDR3 protein is CASSVPGQGQGGEQFF. The CDR3 DNA reads as TGTGCCAGCAGCGTCCCCGGACAGGGACAAGGCGGTGAGCAGTTCTTC. Full variable domain (outside the CDR3, taken from reference TRBV9 and TRBJ2-1): DSGVTQTPKHLITATGQRVTLRCSPRSGDLSVYWYQQSLDQGLQFLIQYYNGEERAKGNILERFSAQQFPDLHSELNLSSLELGDSALYFCASSVPGQGQGGEQFFGPGTRLTVL.

The CDR3 bases are TGTGCCAGTAGTATAGATCAGGGGGGAGGCACTGAAGCTTTCTTT. It codes for CASSIDQGGGTEAFF. The rearrangement links TRBV19 to TRBJ1-1; 7 bases are shared with TRBD1. V shed 0 bases and J 4 bases; nucleotides not matched to a gene: 5. The CDR3 has 15 residues. Per the germline V gene, CDR1 is LNHDA and CDR2 is SQIVND (reference sequence).

The chain uses TRBV18 and TRBJ2-3, with TRBD1 matching over 10 bases. V gave up 2 bases and J gave up 6 bases; unmatched junction bases: 5. Germline loops: CDR1 KGHSH, CDR2 LQKENI. The CDR3 extends over 15 amino acids. CDR3 sequence (DNA): TGTGCCAGCTCACCATACCAGGGACAGGGGGATACGCAGTATTTT. Translation: CASSPYQGQGDTQYF.

The chain couples TRBV5-6 to TRBJ2-2; 7 bases agree with TRBD2. CDR3 length: 15 residues. The V gene's germline CDR1 is SGHDT and CDR2 YYEEEE. V lost 5 bases to trimming and J lost 0 bases; unmatched junction nucleotides: 4. The CDR3 sequence is CASRLLASNTGELFF. CDR3 nucleotide sequence: TGTGCCAGCAGACTACTAGCGTCGAACACCGGGGAGCTGTTTTTT. The whole variable domain, filled in from reference TRBV5-6 and TRBJ2-2, reads DAGVTQSPTHLIKTRGQQVTLRCSPKSGHDTVSWYQQALGQGPQFIFQYYEEEERQRGNFPDRFSGHQFPNYSSELNVNALLLGDSALYLCASRLLASNTGELFFGEGSRLTVL.

The rearrangement links TRBV5-1 to TRBJ2-7; weak D call: TRBD2 (6 bases). The germline CDR1 and CDR2 sequences are SGHRS and YFSETQ. V gave up 3 bases and J gave up 9 bases, with 31 bases separating them. The CDR3 sequence is 18 residues long. CDR3 sequence: CASSSAAYSGRADGGQYF. The CDR3 DNA reads TGCGCCAGCAGCTCGGCGGCCTACTCCGGGAGAGCCGATGGGGGGCAGTACTTC.

The V gene is TRBV25-1, the J gene TRBJ1-4, with a tentative D call TRBD1 (5 bases). The CDR3 length is 16 residues. With 1 base removed from V and 0 bases from J, the gap between germline ends came to 9 bases. The germline CDR1 and CDR2 sequences are MGHDK and SYGVNS. CDR3 residues: CASSEWGLATNEKLFF. Here the CDR3 DNA reads TGTGCCAGCAGTGAATGGGGCCTCGCAACTAATGAAAAACTGTTTTTT.

The rearrangement uses TRBV5-1 and TRBJ2-7; 12 bases align to TRBD2. CDR1 is SGHRS and CDR2 is YFSETQ in the germline V gene. The CDR3 totals 16 residues. V lost 0 bases, J lost 5 bases, and 6 bases stayed unmatched. In DNA, the CDR3 is TGCGCCAGCAGCTTGGCCAGACTAGCGGGAGTTGACGAGCAGTACTTC. It specifies CASSLARLAGVDEQYF.

The V and J genes are TRBV2 and TRBJ2-1; D is possibly TRBD2 (5 bases). V lost 3 bases to trimming and J lost 4 bases, with 10 bases between them. The CDR3 loop spans 14 amino acids. Germline loops: CDR1 SNHLY, CDR2 FYNNEI. CDR3 DNA: TGTGCCAGCAGTGATAGACGGGATTACAATGAGCAGTTCTTC. Translating it yields CASSDRRDYNEQFF. The entire variable domain, with the rest obtained from reference TRBV2 and TRBJ2-1, is as follows: EPEVTQTPSHQVTQMGQEVILRCVPISNHLYFYWYRQILGQKVEFLVSFYNNEISEKSEIFDDQFSVERPDGSNFTLKIRSTKLEDSAMYFCASSDRRDYNEQFFGPGTRLTVL.

This chain connects TRBV28 to TRBJ1-5, with 10 bases that match TRBD1. Germline V gives CDR1 MDHEN, CDR2 SYDVKM. The V segment lost 3 bases and the J segment 2 bases; nucleotides outside the gene matches: 10. The CDR3 consists of 18 residues. The CDR3 region has the DNA TGTGCCAGCAGTTTGGGACAGGGGAAAGGTGTGGGCAATCAGCCCCAGCATTTT. Protein product: CASSLGQGKGVGNQPQHF.

This clone was observed a few times. The chain links TRBV6-5 to TRBJ1-2; 9 nucleotides agree with TRBD1. The CDR3 totals 15 residues. In germline, CDR1 is MNHEY, CDR2 SVGAGI. J gave up 7 bases and V 2 bases, and 8 bases lay outside the gene matches. CDR3 sequence: CASSYGTGGAGGYTF. The CDR3 nucleotides read TGTGCCAGCAGTTACGGTACAGGGGGCGCCGGTGGCTACACCTTC.

In its sample, this clone was seen once. The chain couples TRBV5-5 to TRBJ2-7; 11 nucleotides match TRBD1. Trimming took 2 bases from V and 7 from J; bases not matched to a gene: 5. The CDR3 extends over 14 amino acids. The germline gives CDR1 SGHKS, CDR2 YYEKEE (reference sequence). CDR3 nucleotides: TGTGCCAGCAGCTTTGGGACAGGGGGGTGGGAGCAGTACTTC. This gives the protein CASSFGTGGWEQYF.

The V call is TRBV7-9, the J call TRBJ2-7; 7 positions match TRBD2. V gave up 5 bases and J gave up 4 bases; unmatched junction bases: 8. The CDR3 runs to 14 residues. Germline values: CDR1 SEHNR, CDR2 FQNEAQ (reference sequence). The CDR3: CASSHVGREYEQYF. The DNA of the CDR3 is TGTGCCAGCAGCCATGTCGGGCGGGAGTACGAGCAGTACTTC. Based on the CDR3 plus reference TRBV7-9 and TRBJ2-7, the full variable domain is DTGVSQNPRHKITKRGQNVTFRCDPISEHNRLYWYRQTLGQGPEFLTYFQNEAQLEKSRLLSDRFSAERPKGSFSTLEIQRTEQGDSAMYLCASSHVGREYEQYFGPGTRLTVT.

The chain is built from TRBV19 and TRBJ2-1, with 9 bases fitting TRBD2. Germline CDR1 and CDR2: LNHDA and SQIVND (reference sequence). CDR3 length: 18 residues. The junction had 11 bases not matched to a gene; V was cut back by 0 bases and J by 5 bases. CDR3 amino acids: CASSIDLVREGRDNEQFF. The CDR3, as DNA: TGTGCCAGTAGTATAGATCTGGTGCGGGAGGGCCGGGACAATGAGCAGTTCTTC. The full variable domain, in which reference TRBV19 and TRBJ2-1 provide the parts outside the CDR3, is DGGITQSPKYLFRKEGQNVTLSCEQNLNHDAMYWYRQDPGQGLRLIYYSQIVNDFQKGDIAEGYSVSREKKESFPLTVTSAQKNPTAFYLCASSIDLVREGRDNEQFFGPGTRLTVL.

This rearrangement joins TRBV27 to TRBJ1-4; 8 nucleotides align to TRBD1. Germline lookup yields CDR1 MNHEY and CDR2 SMNVEV (reference sequence). This CDR3 region has 14 residues. Losses at the gene ends were 6 bases for V and 8 bases for J; bases not matched to a gene: 8. In nucleotides, the CDR3 is TGTGCCAGCAGCTTCGACAGGGGCGGCGAAAAACTGTTTTTT. Protein product: CASSFDRGGEKLFF.

This rearrangement joins TRBV4-1 to TRBJ1-1; D call uncertain. The V and J ends lost 3 bases and 7 bases respectively, with 18 bases between them. Germline loops: CDR1 MGHRA, CDR2 YSYEKL. There are 15 residues in the CDR3. CDR3 residues: CASSHTPAPGYEAFF. The CDR3 DNA reads as TGCGCCAGCAGCCACACCCCTGCACCGGGTTATGAAGCTTTCTTT.

The CDR3 nucleotides are TGTGCCTGGAGCCTACAGGGGGCTCAGCCCCAGCATTTT. Translating it yields CAWSLQGAQPQHF. The rearrangement links TRBV30 to TRBJ1-5; 9 bases are a match to TRBD1. Per the germline V gene, CDR1 is GTSNPN and CDR2 is SVGIG (reference sequence). The CDR3 contains 13 residues. V lost 3 bases, J lost 6 bases, and 3 bases stayed unmatched.

The chain employs TRBV9 and TRBJ2-3; tentatively, D is TRBD2 (5 bases). The CDR3 is made up of 15 amino acids. V shed 0 bases and J shed 4 bases, with 12 bases lying between them. Looked up from germline, CDR1 is SGDLS and CDR2 is YYNGEE. This CDR3 is CASSVGGSFSDTQYF. The CDR3 coding sequence is TGTGCCAGCAGCGTAGGAGGGAGTTTTTCAGATACGCAGTATTTT.

The rearrangement uses TRBV20-1 and TRBJ2-1; D not resolved. CDR1 DFQATT and CDR2 SNEGSKA come from the germline V gene (reference sequence). This CDR3 spans 11 amino acids. Between the trimmed V and J ends, which lost 6 bases and 3 bases, there was a span of 6 bases. The CDR3, as DNA: TGCAGTGCAATCCACTACAATGAGCAGTTCTTC. Translating it yields CSAIHYNEQFF.

This chain uses TRBV28 with TRBJ2-1, with 8 bases identical to TRBD2. There are 20 residues in the CDR3. Germline CDR1 and CDR2: MDHEN and SYDVKM. V shed 5 bases, J shed 6 bases, and the junction held 24 bases outside the gene matches. CDR3 bases: TGTGCCAGCAGTCGACCCGATAGCGGGACCCTTTTCCCTCCTACCAATGAGCAGTTCTTC. Amino acid sequence: CASSRPDSGTLFPPTNEQFF.

By sample share, this clone is medium-sized. The chain carries TRBV30 and TRBJ1-2; 7 bases are shared with TRBD1. The CDR3 sequence is 12 residues long. CDR1 is GTSNPN and CDR2 is SVGIG in the germline V gene (reference sequence). V lost 1 base to trimming and J lost 4 bases; unmatched junction nucleotides: 0. The CDR3 nucleotides are TGTGCCTGGAGTGGACAGGGCTATGGCTACACCTTC. Translation: CAWSGQGYGYTF.

A remark on this clone: The junction differs from germline at one of its ends, possibly a read error. The J gene is TRBJ2-1, the V gene TRBV6-6, with 9 bases aligning to TRBD2. Germline V CDR1 and CDR2: MNHNY, SVGAGI (reference sequence). This CDR3 comprises 16 residues. The CDR3 here is CASSYGGTSSHNEQFF. DNA for the CDR3: TGTGCCAGCAGTTACGGGGGGACTAGCTCCCACAATGAGCAGTTCTTC.

This clone was seen only a few times. The chain recombines TRBV30 with TRBJ1-5; no clear D gene. The CDR3 spans 14 residues. CDR1 and CDR2 from the germline V gene are GTSNPN and SVGIG (reference sequence). V was pared by 6 bases and J by 6 bases, with 18 bases between. The CDR3 is CACADTPKGQPQHF. The CDR3 region has the DNA TGTGCCTGTGCTGACACTCCAAAAGGTCAGCCCCAGCATTTT.